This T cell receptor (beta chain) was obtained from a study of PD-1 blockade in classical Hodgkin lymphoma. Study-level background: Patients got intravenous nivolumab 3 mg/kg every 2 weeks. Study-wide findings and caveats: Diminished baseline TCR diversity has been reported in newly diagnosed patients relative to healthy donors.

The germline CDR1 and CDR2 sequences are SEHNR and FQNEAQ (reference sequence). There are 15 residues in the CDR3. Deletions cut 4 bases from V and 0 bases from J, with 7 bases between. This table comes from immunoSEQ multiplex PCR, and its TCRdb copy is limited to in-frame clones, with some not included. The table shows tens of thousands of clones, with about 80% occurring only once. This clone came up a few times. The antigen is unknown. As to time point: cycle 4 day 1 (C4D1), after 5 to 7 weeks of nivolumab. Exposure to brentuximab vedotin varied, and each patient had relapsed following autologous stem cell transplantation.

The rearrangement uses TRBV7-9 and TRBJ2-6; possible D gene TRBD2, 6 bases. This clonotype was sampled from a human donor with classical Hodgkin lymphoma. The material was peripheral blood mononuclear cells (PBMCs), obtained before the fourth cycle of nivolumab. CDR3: CASSSGSSGANVLTF. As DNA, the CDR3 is TGTGCCAGCAGCTCCGGGAGCTCTGGGGCCAACGTCCTGACTTTC. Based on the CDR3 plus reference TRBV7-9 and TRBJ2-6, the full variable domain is DTGVSQNPRHKITKRGQNVTFRCDPISEHNRLYWYRQTLGQGPEFLTYFQNEAQLEKSRLLSDRFSAERPKGSFSTLEIQRTEQGDSAMYLCASSSGSSGANVLTFGAGSRLTVL.